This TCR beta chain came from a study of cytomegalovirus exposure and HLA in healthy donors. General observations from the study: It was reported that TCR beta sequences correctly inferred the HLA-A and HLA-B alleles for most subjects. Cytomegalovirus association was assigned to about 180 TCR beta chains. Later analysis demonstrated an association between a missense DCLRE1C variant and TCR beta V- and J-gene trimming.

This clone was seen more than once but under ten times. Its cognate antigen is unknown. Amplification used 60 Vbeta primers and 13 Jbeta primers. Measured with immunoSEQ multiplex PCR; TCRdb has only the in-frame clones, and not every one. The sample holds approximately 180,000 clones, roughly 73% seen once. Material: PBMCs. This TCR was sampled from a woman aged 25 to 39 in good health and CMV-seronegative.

The CDR3: CAWNRGVDEQYF. CDR3 in DNA: TGTGCCTGGAACAGGGGGGTCGACGAGCAGTACTTC. V gene TRBV30 combines with J gene TRBJ2-7; TRBD1 aligns across 8 bases. V gave up 4 bases and J gave up 5 bases; unmatched junction bases: 4. The CDR3 extends over 12 amino acids. Germline V CDR1 and CDR2: GTSNPN, SVGIG (reference sequence).